The clone carrying this T cell receptor beta chain was counted only a few times. The antigen is unknown. Trimming took 6 bases from V and 1 from J, leaving 13 bases between them. This CDR3 is built from 15 residues. Germline V gene sequence: CDR1 KGHSY, CDR2 FQNENV. Using its own MiXCR run on the reads, TCRdb lists one record per CDR3 protein. The data show about 83,000 distinct CDR3 sequences, under 30% seen once. This sample is drawn from a study of T cell repertoires in cytomegalovirus infection. Study context: Newly reported HLA-C-restricted and thoroughly characterized HLA-B-restricted CMV epitopes were employed. Overall study findings and caveats: Dominating the ex vivo response were TCR beta clonotypes that were CMV-specific and HLA-C-restricted.

The receptor comes from a human donor in good health (CMV status not recorded). Some clones in this sample may be carry-over from other donors' samples. Material: CD8+ T cells from cultured PBMCs, obtained from culture after CMV antigen stimulation. The chain couples TRBV16 to TRBJ1-5; D is perhaps TRBD1 (5 bases). DNA of the CDR3: TGTGCCAGCAGTCGGAGGGGACTAAGCAATCAGCCCCAGCATTTT. Its protein is CASSRRGLSNQPQHF.